Detailed here is one T cell receptor (beta chain). This clone's antigen is unknown. The record has no base qualities; no much larger clone is one base away. These data come from a study of blood T cell repertoires in COVID-19 (dated by TCRdb to 2019 to 2021). Notes on the research overall: Collaborator samples came from the United States, Italy and Spain and covered acute and convalescent phases of COVID-19. A de-identified subject ID, COVID-19 status, age in years and sex were almost always included in the sample metadata. Subjects who had been exposed to COVID-19, were actively infected with it, or had recovered from it provided the deeply sampled blood TCRbeta repertoires that made up the dataset. The prospective study material was composed of cDNA or gDNA derived from T cells, B-cell-depleted T cells, or PBMCs. The repertoires were made available in a free public database intended to serve as a resource for research on the immune response to SARS-CoV-2. Where HLA class I and class II types were available, the types were taken from metadata supplied by the sample provider, not from assay-based typing. The samples were drawn from two sources: the first 160 participants of the ongoing ImmuneRACE study, and 1,200 or so subjects contributed by 6 global collaborators. Points the paper makes about the study in general: How much clinical and demographic metadata was included differed by source and by participant, and the metadata was provided uncurated.

The germline V gene supplies CDR1 SGDLS and CDR2 YYNGEE. The V end gives up 3 bases and the J end 3 bases, leaving 16 bases in the junction not matched to a gene. The CDR3 starts with the cysteine, ends with the phenylalanine, and has 18 residues. The DNA shown is the 54-base CDR3, in frame from base 1. Participants in the prospective study were enrolled through a virtual design, were aged about 18 to 100 years, and lived in about two dozen United States geographic areas. In the prospective study, cohorts were assigned on the basis of participant-reported clinical history obtained from a screening survey and a study questionnaire. ImmuneRACE Cohort 3 recovered participants were defined by two consecutive negative NP/OP PCR tests, healthcare professional clearance, or symptom resolution. In the prospective study, whole blood, serum and a nasopharyngeal or oropharyngeal swab were collected from each participant by mobile phlebotomists. Over an approximately two-month period, participants in the prospective study had the option of providing additional blood draws and questionnaires. Prospective study blood samples were shipped either frozen or at room temperature before DNA extraction.

The immunoSEQ Assay, a bias-controlled multiplex PCR, was used to amplify TCRbeta CDR3 regions from genomic DNA. Per the original workflow: The number of nucleated cells in each sample was estimated from the amplification of reference gene primers within the assay. To quantify the absolute abundance of each unique TCRbeta CDR3 rearrangement, sequence reads were collapsed and filtered. For each sample, productive Simpson clonality was calculated as the square root of Simpson's diversity index across productive rearrangements. TCRdb retrieved this table from immuneACCESS and kept in-frame rearrangements only. Not all clones are present; in checked studies, unresolved V genes account for under half, and no reason is known for the remainder. V and J calls and clone size are copied from that table; D and trimming were computed from the DNA. This sample holds roughly 240,000 clones; around 88% were observed only once. The top ten constitute around 2.1% of the sample.

The chain is assembled from TRBV9 and TRBJ1-2; 8 middle bases align to TRBD1. The sequencing input was PBMCs or T cells enriched from blood (not recorded which). This TCR came from a woman in her forties or fifties who had recovered from COVID-19. The CDR3 protein is CASSAEPFKTGADYGYTF. The base sequence is TGTGCCAGCAGCGCCGAACCTTTTAAGACAGGGGCCGACTATGGCTACACCTTC. Beyond the CDR3, the reference TRBV9 and TRBJ1-2 genes provide the residues; the full variable domain reads: DSGVTQTPKHLITATGQRVTLRCSPRSGDLSVYWYQQSLDQGLQFLIQYYNGEERAKGNILERFSAQQFPDLHSELNLSSLELGDSALYFCASSAEPFKTGADYGYTFGSGTRLTVV.